This record looks at one TCR beta chain sequence and its context. In the authors' workflow: Reference gene primer amplification in the assay estimated nucleated cell counts. Using immunoSEQ multiplex PCR, the repertoire was profiled, and TCRdb retains in-frame clones only, with some absent. D and trimming were read from the DNA, whereas the V and J calls and clone size are those reported in that table. The sample consists of about 250,000 clones, about 90% of them appearing once. This sample was taken from a study of blood T cell repertoires in COVID-19. Study-level background: Researchers got acute and convalescent COVID-19 samples from the United States, Italy and Spain.

The CDR3 extends over 14 amino acids. Looked up from germline, CDR1 is SGHTA and CDR2 is FQGNSA. V lost 1 base and J lost 4, with 10 bases in between. Sample: peripheral blood. The V and J genes are TRBV7-2 and TRBJ1-2; possible D gene TRBD1, 5 bases. The receptor comes from an elderly man with acute or convalescent COVID-19. CDR3 DNA: TGTGCCAGCAGCTTAGGGGGGGAGGTCTATGGCTACACCTTC. This sequence encodes CASSLGGEVYGYTF.